The 8 T cell receptor beta chains given below trace back to one sample, sequenced in a study of T cell repertoires in aging, cancer and after chemotherapy. The template was genomic DNA from peripheral blood, not RNA. TRB rearrangements spanning V, D and J were amplified using mixed TRB-A/B primers. TCRdb reprocessed the multiplex PCR reads via MiXCR and lists one record per CDR3 protein. Of approximately 2,100 distinct CDR3 sequences detected, 23% appear once; the ten largest clones hold less than 50%. Sequencing was carried out using blood. These receptors all come from a human donor with a solid tumor.

This clonotype counts as medium-sized. The chain carries TRBV6-5 and TRBJ2-7, with 9 nucleotides matching TRBD1. Germline trimming cut 2 bases from V and 0 bases from J; bases unmatched to any gene: 2. The CDR3 is made up of 15 amino acids. CDR1 and CDR2 from the germline V gene are MNHEY and SVGAGI. The CDR3 bases are TGTGCCAGCAGTTACGGGACAGGGTCCTCCTACGAGCAGTACTTC. Its translation: CASSYGTGSSYEQYF.

This chain connects TRBV28 to TRBJ2-7, with 10 bases identical to TRBD1. This CDR3 region has 14 residues. The trim removed 9 bases at V and 1 base at J, leaving 6 bases unmatched. Germline values: CDR1 MDHEN, CDR2 SYDVKM. In DNA, the CDR3 is TGTGCCAGTCAGGGGACAGGGGTTTCCTACGAGCAGTACTTC. Its protein is CASQGTGVSYEQYF.

By sample fraction, this clonotype is medium-sized (0.01 to 0.1%). The chain joins TRBV10-3 to TRBJ2-3; perhaps TRBD2 as D (5 bases). Trimming stripped 2 bases from V and 3 bases from J, with 12 bases between. CDR1 ENHRY and CDR2 SYGVKD come from the germline V gene. The CDR3 totals 15 residues. Written as DNA, the CDR3 is TGTGCCATCAGTGAGAGCGACGGGGAGACAGATACGCAGTATTTT. Its translation: CAISESDGETDTQYF.

The chain carries TRBV4-2 and TRBJ2-1; 10 positions agree with TRBD2. The CDR3 consists of 18 residues. Germline V gives CDR1 LGHNA, CDR2 YNFKEQ. Trimming at V came to 0 bases and at J to 0 bases, leaving 5 bases not matched to a gene. In DNA, the CDR3 is TGTGCCAGCAGCCAAGAAACAAGCGGGGGGGGCTCCTACAATGAGCAGTTCTTC. This translates into CASSQETSGGGSYNEQFF.

This clonotype is medium-sized in the sample. This chain joins TRBV6-2 or TRBV6-3 and TRBJ2-3, with a tentative D call TRBD2 (5 bases). V was trimmed by 5 bases and J by 4 bases, leaving 19 bases between them. The CDR3 covers 16 residues. Germline V gives CDR1 MNHEY, CDR2 SVGEGT. CDR3 sequence: CASSNQELVGPDTQYF. The CDR3 DNA follows: TGTGCCAGCAGTAATCAGGAACTAGTAGGCCCAGATACGCAGTATTTT.

The V call is TRBV6-1, the J call TRBJ2-6; D remains unclear. This CDR3 has 14 amino acids. Between the trimmed V and J ends, which lost 6 bases and 2 bases, there was a span of 8 bases. Germline-derived CDR1 and CDR2 are MNHNS and SASEGT. The CDR3 DNA reads as TGTGCCAGCAGAACAAGTCCTGGGGCCAACGTCCTGACTTTC. Its translation: CASRTSPGANVLTF.

The chain employs TRBV5-6 and TRBJ2-3; D uncertain. The V gene's germline CDR1 is SGHDT and CDR2 YYEEEE. The CDR3 covers 14 residues. The germline V and J ends were trimmed by 6 bases and 3 bases, with 14 bases remaining between them. The CDR3 bases are TGTGCCAGCATCCACAAAGGCTGGACAGATACGCAGTATTTT. As protein: CASIHKGWTDTQYF.

This clonotype rates as large. The chain carries TRBV11-1 and TRBJ2-2; TRBD2 aligns across 9 bases. The J segment lost 2 bases and the V segment lost 1 base, leaving 5 bases of the junction unmatched. CDR3 length: 17 residues. Germline V lookup: CDR1 SGHAT, CDR2 FQDESV (reference sequence). CDR3 DNA: TGTGCCAGCAGCTTAGTGGCTAGCGGGGCCAACACCGGGGAGCTGTTTTTT. Amino acids: CASSLVASGANTGELFF.